Below are 21 T cell receptor beta chains sequenced from a single sample in a study of patients and donors after allogeneic stem cell transplantation. TCRdb re-called the RT-PCR reads through MiXCR, storing one row per CDR3 protein. The sample includes about 200,000 distinct CDR3 sequences, 35% to 45% seen only once; the top ten take 11%. Sequencing input: blood, either unsorted or a sorted T cell fraction (not recorded which). These receptors all come from a human donor who was either an allogeneic HSCT recipient or a stem cell or donor lymphocyte infusion donor (not recorded which). It is not recorded whose cells these are; they may come from a transplant donor.

This clonotype was detected a few times. The V and J genes are TRBV18 and TRBJ1-5; TRBD1 matches at 7 bases. The CDR3 length is 16 residues. Germline V CDR1 and CDR2: KGHSH, LQKENI. With V trimmed by 6 bases and J by 0 bases, 8 bases remained unmatched. Here the CDR3 reads CASSLSTGNSNQPQHF. In nucleotides, the CDR3 is TGTGCCAGCTCGCTTTCGACAGGGAATAGCAATCAGCCCCAGCATTTT.

This clonotype was seen a handful of times. This chain uses TRBV30 with TRBJ1-2; D is undetermined. This CDR3 contains 16 residues. V lost 0 bases and J 2 bases, leaving 16 bases between the germline ends. Germline V gene lookup returns CDR1 GTSNPN and CDR2 SVGIG (reference sequence). The DNA for the CDR3 is TGTGCCTGGAGTGTCCGCCTTCGGGTTTCGAACTATGGCTACACCTTC. Translating gives CAWSVRLRVSNYGYTF.

This clonotype was seen a few times. The gene calls are TRBV4-2 and TRBJ1-2, with a possible D match to TRBD1 (6 bases). In germline, CDR1 is LGHNA, CDR2 YNFKEQ. The CDR3 runs to 13 residues. Between the trimmed V and J ends, which lost 1 base and 4 bases, there was a span of 7 bases. In DNA, the CDR3 is TGTGCCAGCAGCCAAGGGACAGTCTATGGCTACACCTTC. Its translation is CASSQGTVYGYTF.

There are a few counts of this clonotype. The J gene is TRBJ1-6, the V gene TRBV12-3 or TRBV12-4, with D hard to call. The V and J ends lost 0 bases and 9 bases respectively, with 3 bases between them. The CDR3 is made up of 12 amino acids. The CDR3 DNA reads TGTGCCAGCAGTTTAGCAGGTTCACCCCTCCACTTT. Translation: CASSLAGSPLHF.

The chain recombines TRBV10-3 with TRBJ2-3, with D maybe TRBD1 (5 bases). Looked up from germline, CDR1 is ENHRY and CDR2 is SYGVKD. V was trimmed by 6 bases and J by 12 bases, leaving 19 bases between them. CDR3 length equals 13 residues. In nucleotides, the CDR3 is TGTGCCATCAGGCCTTATGTGACAGATTCTCAGTATTTT. Translation gives CAIRPYVTDSQYF.

This clonotype was recorded many times. This rearrangement joins TRBV20-1 to TRBJ1-5; D gene unclear. The CDR3 is 13 amino acids. Germline V gives CDR1 DFQATT, CDR2 SNEGSKA (reference sequence). V gave up 6 bases and J gave up 9 bases, with 18 bases separating them. For the CDR3, the DNA is TGCAGTGCCACTCGACGGTTGGACGGGCCCCAGCATTTT. The encoded protein is CSATRRLDGPQHF.

The chain links TRBV9 to TRBJ1-1; perhaps TRBD1 as D (5 bases). This CDR3 is 16 amino acids long. V was cut by 3 bases and J by 7 bases, with 22 bases left in between. CDR1 is SGDLS, CDR2 YYNGEE, per germline. The CDR3 region is CASSARLAGQGSEAFF. The CDR3 bases are TGTGCCAGCAGCGCCCGCCTCGCGGGGCAGGGAAGTGAAGCTTTCTTT.

This clonotype was seen only a few times. The chain carries TRBV28 and TRBJ1-5; D is undetermined. V was pared by 7 bases and J by 4 bases, with 14 bases between. CDR3 size: 14 residues. Germline CDR1 is MDHEN and CDR2 is SYDVKM. CDR3 amino acids: CASIEGGWNQPQHF. The CDR3 DNA sequence: TGTGCCAGCATTGAGGGCGGGTGGAATCAGCCCCAGCATTTT.

In this sample, this clonotype turned up a few times. The chain recombines TRBV2 with TRBJ1-5; D gene ambiguous. Germline CDR1 reads SNHLY; CDR2 reads FYNNEI. The ends were cut back, 6 bases at V and 7 bases at J, with 16 bases in the middle. CDR3 length: 14 residues. The CDR3 coding sequence is TGTGCCAGCAGGAAAAGTGGGATTAAGCAGCCCCAGCATTTT. Its protein is CASRKSGIKQPQHF.

The V and J genes are TRBV20-1 and TRBJ1-6, with D perhaps TRBD1 (5 bases). The CDR3 sequence is 13 residues long. V was clipped by 3 bases and J by 9 bases, with 12 bases between them. Germline CDR1 is DFQATT and CDR2 is SNEGSKA (reference sequence). The CDR3 DNA follows: TGCAGTGCTAGCTTCAGGGCCAGTTCACCCCTCCACTTT. Its protein product is CSASFRASSPLHF.

The chain links TRBV5-1 to TRBJ1-6; TRBD1 agrees at 11 bases. CDR1 is SGHRS, CDR2 YFSETQ, per germline. Germline trimming cut 4 bases from V and 5 bases from J; bases unmatched to any gene: 5. The CDR3 is 16 amino acids. The CDR3 sequence is CASSPGQGAHNSPLHF. DNA of the CDR3: TGCGCCAGCAGCCCAGGACAGGGGGCGCATAATTCACCCCTCCACTTT.

A few counts support this clonotype. The rearrangement uses TRBV18 and TRBJ1-2; TRBD1 matches at 10 bases. This CDR3 is 16 amino acids long. Germline assignment: CDR1 KGHSH and CDR2 LQKENI. V shed 3 bases, J shed 0 bases, and the junction held 4 bases outside the gene matches. Here the CDR3 DNA reads TGTGCCAGCTCACCTGGACAGGGGGGAGCTAACTATGGCTACACCTTC. Translation: CASSPGQGGANYGYTF. Combining the CDR3 with reference TRBV18 and TRBJ1-2 gives the whole variable domain NAGVMQNPRHLVRRRGQEARLRCSPMKGHSHVYWYRQLPEEGLKFMVYLQKENIIDESGMPKERFSAEFPKEGPSILRIQQVVRGDSAAYFCASSPGQGGANYGYTFGSGTRLTVV.

This clonotype has a single count. The chain uses TRBV10-1 and TRBJ2-2; no clear D. The CDR3 runs to 15 residues. CDR1 WNHNN and CDR2 SYGVQD come from the germline V gene (reference sequence). Trimming removed 0 bases from V and 6 bases from J, with 11 bases in between. This chain's CDR3 is CASSESAVGAGELFF. CDR3 in DNA: TGCGCCAGCAGTGAGTCGGCAGTTGGCGCCGGGGAGCTGTTTTTT.

The chain is built from TRBV11-2 and TRBJ1-2, with D perhaps TRBD1 (5 bases). The V gene's germline CDR1 is SGHAT and CDR2 FQNNGV. The CDR3 spans 14 residues. The germline V and J ends were trimmed by 4 bases and 6 bases, with 15 bases remaining between them. CDR3 coding DNA: TGTGCCAGCAGCTCCCATCGGGGCCCAAATGGCTACACCTTC. This encodes CASSSHRGPNGYTF. Using reference TRBV11-2 and TRBJ1-2 for the parts outside the CDR3, the full variable domain is EAGVAQSPRYKIIEKRQSVAFWCNPISGHATLYWYQQILGQGPKLLIQFQNNGVVDDSQLPKDRFSAERLKGVDSTLKIQPAKLEDSAVYLCASSSHRGPNGYTFGSGTRLTVV.

This clonotype came up a few times. The chain joins TRBV11-1 to TRBJ1-6; TRBD1 agrees at 7 bases. The CDR3 has 14 residues. Germline assignment: CDR1 SGHAT and CDR2 FQDESV (reference sequence). V lost 4 bases and J lost 8; bases outside the gene matches: 5. CDR3 in DNA: TGTGCCAGCAGCTCACAGGGGACTGATTCACCCCTCCACTTT. Amino acids: CASSSQGTDSPLHF.

This clonotype was seen only a few times. The chain carries TRBV12-3 or TRBV12-4 and TRBJ1-6; 7 bases line up with TRBD1. This CDR3 is built from 12 residues. The junction had 7 bases not matched to a gene; V was cut back by 5 bases and J by 15 bases. The CDR3 bases are TGTGCCAGCAGTCCGACAGGGAATAACCTCCACTTT. The encoded protein is CASSPTGNNLHF.

The sample holds a few counts of this clonotype. The chain combines TRBV2 with TRBJ1-5; D is undetermined. The CDR3 contains 12 residues. V shed 0 bases and J shed 11 bases, with 8 bases lying between them. CDR1 is SNHLY and CDR2 is FYNNEI in the germline V gene. The CDR3: CASSEALRAQHF. CDR3 in DNA: TGTGCCAGCAGTGAAGCGCTTCGGGCCCAGCATTTT.

The chain uses TRBV20-1 and TRBJ2-7; D unclear. V was shortened by 2 bases and J by 2 bases, with 13 bases between the two germline ends. This CDR3 region has 14 residues. The germline gives CDR1 DFQATT, CDR2 SNEGSKA (reference sequence). DNA for the CDR3: TGCAGTGCTAGACTGACGCCGGCCACCTACGAGCAGTACTTC. Translation gives CSARLTPATYEQYF.

This clonotype has only a few counts. The chain has TRBV20-1 and TRBJ2-3; TRBD2 matches 11 bases. The V segment lost 5 bases and the J segment 1 base; nucleotides outside the gene matches: 8. Germline loops: CDR1 DFQATT, CDR2 SNEGSKA (reference sequence). CDR3 length equals 16 residues. DNA for the CDR3: TGCAGTGCTGAACGGCCGACTAGCGGGGGCACAGATACGCAGTATTTT. This sequence encodes CSAERPTSGGTDTQYF.

The rearrangement joins TRBV6-5 to TRBJ1-2, with no clear D. The CDR3 loop spans 14 amino acids. The ends were cut back, 2 bases at V and 4 bases at J, with 11 bases in the middle. CDR1 and CDR2 from the germline V gene are MNHEY and SVGAGI. In DNA, the CDR3 is TGTGCCAGCAGTTACGGCGGGTCATCCTATGGCTACACCTTC. Translated, it gives CASSYGGSSYGYTF.

The count of this clonotype is one. The rearrangement joins TRBV6-2 or TRBV6-3 to TRBJ1-5; no clear D gene. The germline gives CDR1 MNHEY, CDR2 SVGEGT. V lost 10 bases, J lost 7 bases, and 23 bases lay in between. This CDR3 region has 15 residues. As DNA, the CDR3 is TGTGCCACCTCCAAGGTGGCGTTTGTGAGCCAGCCCCAGCATTTT. As protein: CATSKVAFVSQPQHF.